The rows below give T cell receptor beta chains drawn from one sample of a study of cytomegalovirus exposure and HLA in healthy donors. Profiling relied on immunoSEQ multiplex PCR, and the TCRdb table lists in-frame clones only, not all of them. There are fewer than 100,000 clones in the sample, with 1.5% held by the top ten. Material for sequencing was PBMCs. Receptors were obtained from a woman between 55 and 75 years old in good health and CMV-seronegative. Both conserved end residues are part of each CDR3. The D gene is left open where the match is weak.

d_call: NA; v_call: TRBV18; j_call: TRBJ1-5; cdr3_aa: CASSPDRLSNQPQHF; cdr3_nt: TGTGCCAGCTCACCAGACAGACTTAGCAATCAGCCCCAGCATTTT
d_call: TRBD1; v_call: TRBV2; j_call: TRBJ2-3; cdr3_aa: CASNDRATDTQYF; cdr3_nt: TGTGCCAGCAATGACAGGGCCACAGATACGCAGTATTTT
d_call: NA; v_call: TRBV28; j_call: TRBJ2-1; cdr3_aa: CASSLSGAYNEQFF; cdr3_nt: TGTGCCAGCAGTTTATCCGGAGCCTACAATGAGCAGTTCTTC
d_call: TRBD1; v_call: TRBV5-1; j_call: TRBJ2-4; cdr3_aa: CASSLGGTGENIQYF; cdr3_nt: TGCGCCAGCAGCTTGGGGGGGACAGGGGAAAACATTCAGTACTTC
d_call: NA; v_call: TRBV7-9; j_call: TRBJ2-1; cdr3_aa: CASSFRGNEQFF; cdr3_nt: TGTGCCAGCAGCTTCCGCGGCAATGAGCAGTTCTTC
d_call: NA; v_call: TRBV28; j_call: TRBJ2-7; cdr3_aa: CASSQGTSSSGEQYF; cdr3_nt: TGTGCCAGCAGCCAGGGGACCTCTAGCTCGGGCGAGCAGTACTTC
d_call: TRBD1; v_call: TRBV5-5; j_call: TRBJ2-7; cdr3_aa: CASRTDRDRAYEQYF; cdr3_nt: TGTGCCAGCAGGACCGACAGGGATAGGGCCTACGAGCAGTACTTC
d_call: TRBD2; v_call: TRBV7-2; j_call: TRBJ2-3; cdr3_aa: CASSLGSGRGDTQYF; cdr3_nt: TGTGCCAGCAGCTTAGGTAGCGGGAGGGGAGATACGCAGTATTTT
d_call: NA; v_call: TRBV11-2; j_call: TRBJ2-2; cdr3_aa: CASSLRRTGELFF; cdr3_nt: TGTGCCAGCAGCTTACGCAGAACCGGGGAGCTGTTTTTT
d_call: TRBD2; v_call: TRBV4-1; j_call: TRBJ2-7; cdr3_aa: CASSQERGTSGIPLEQYF; cdr3_nt: TGCGCCAGCAGCCAAGAGCGGGGGACTAGCGGGATCCCTCTCGAGCAGTACTTC
d_call: NA; v_call: TRBV19; j_call: TRBJ1-5; cdr3_aa: CASSPQEGRVMPQHF; cdr3_nt: TGTGCCAGTAGTCCTCAGGAGGGTAGGGTGATGCCCCAGCATTTT
d_call: TRBD1; v_call: TRBV28; j_call: TRBJ2-5; cdr3_aa: CASSLQGHDTEETQYF; cdr3_nt: TGTGCCAGCAGTCTACAGGGGCACGACACGGAAGAGACCCAGTACTTC
d_call: TRBD1; v_call: TRBV6-1; j_call: TRBJ1-5; cdr3_aa: CASSVTGDQPQHF; cdr3_nt: TGTGCCAGCAGTGTGACAGGGGATCAGCCCCAGCATTTT
d_call: TRBD2; v_call: TRBV15; j_call: TRBJ2-1; cdr3_aa: CATQSIQRTSSYNEQFF; cdr3_nt: TGTGCCACCCAGTCTATACAAAGGACTAGTTCCTACAATGAGCAGTTCTTC
d_call: TRBD2; v_call: TRBV28; j_call: TRBJ2-7; cdr3_aa: CASSSHRTSGSLYEQYF; cdr3_nt: TGTGCCAGCAGTTCCCATCGGACTAGCGGGAGTCTCTACGAGCAGTACTTC
d_call: TRBD2; v_call: TRBV27; j_call: TRBJ2-3; cdr3_aa: CASSLGRGLIEDTQYF; cdr3_nt: TGTGCCAGCAGTTTAGGCCGGGGACTAATCGAGGATACGCAGTATTTT
d_call: TRBD1; v_call: TRBV7-6; j_call: TRBJ1-2; cdr3_aa: CASSYGTGSGYTF; cdr3_nt: TGTGCCAGCAGCTACGGGACAGGGAGCGGCTACACCTTC
d_call: NA; v_call: TRBV10-2; j_call: TRBJ2-7; cdr3_aa: CASSESVADGEQYF; cdr3_nt: TGCGCCAGCAGTGAGTCGGTGGCAGACGGGGAGCAGTACTTC
d_call: TRBD1; v_call: TRBV28; j_call: TRBJ1-5; cdr3_aa: CAGGMGTDFNQPQHF; cdr3_nt: TGTGCCGGGGGTATGGGGACAGACTTCAATCAGCCCCAGCATTTT
d_call: TRBD2; v_call: TRBV18; j_call: TRBJ2-7; cdr3_aa: CASSPNPGTSGRASYEQYF; cdr3_nt: TGTGCCAGCTCACCGAACCCCGGGACTAGCGGGAGGGCCTCCTACGAGCAGTACTTC
d_call: TRBD1; v_call: TRBV2; j_call: TRBJ1-2; cdr3_aa: CASSDPVTGRRGYTF; cdr3_nt: TGTGCCAGCAGTGACCCCGTGACAGGGAGACGTGGCTACACCTTC
d_call: NA; v_call: TRBV7-3; j_call: TRBJ1-2; cdr3_aa: CASSQTVNYGYTF; cdr3_nt: TGTGCCAGCAGCCAAACAGTTAACTATGGCTACACCTTC
d_call: NA; v_call: TRBV7-2; j_call: TRBJ2-5; cdr3_aa: CASSPAVRRGETQYF; cdr3_nt: TGTGCCAGCAGCCCCGCGGTCCGGAGGGGAGAGACCCAGTACTTC
d_call: TRBD2; v_call: TRBV6-1; j_call: TRBJ2-5; cdr3_aa: CASGRGGGGQETQYF; cdr3_nt: TGTGCCTCCGGGAGGGGAGGAGGGGGTCAAGAGACCCAGTACTTC
d_call: NA; v_call: TRBV28; j_call: TRBJ2-5; cdr3_aa: CASSLFGEEETQYF; cdr3_nt: TGTGCCAGCAGTTTATTCGGGGAGGAAGAGACCCAGTACTTC
d_call: NA; v_call: TRBV19; j_call: TRBJ2-7; cdr3_aa: CASSEGWTYEQYF; cdr3_nt: TGTGCCAGTAGTGAAGGGTGGACATACGAGCAGTACTTC
d_call: NA; v_call: TRBV9; j_call: TRBJ1-2; cdr3_aa: CASSPQSQKANYGYTF; cdr3_nt: TGTGCCAGCAGCCCCCAATCTCAGAAAGCTAACTATGGCTACACCTTC
d_call: TRBD1; v_call: TRBV28; j_call: TRBJ1-1; cdr3_aa: CASYEPGQGNTEAFF; cdr3_nt: TGTGCCAGCTATGAACCGGGACAGGGGAACACTGAAGCTTTCTTT
d_call: TRBD2; v_call: TRBV10-3; j_call: TRBJ2-2; cdr3_aa: CAIGPSGRTTGELFF; cdr3_nt: TGTGCCATCGGTCCTAGCGGGAGAACCACCGGGGAGCTGTTTTTT
d_call: NA; v_call: TRBV28; j_call: TRBJ1-2; cdr3_aa: CASSARRGVGYGYTF; cdr3_nt: TGTGCCAGCAGTGCCCGCCGGGGGGTTGGCTATGGCTACACCTTC
d_call: TRBD2; v_call: TRBV29-1; j_call: TRBJ2-3; cdr3_aa: CSVVYGTSGTDTQYF; cdr3_nt: TGCAGCGTCGTATACGGGACTAGCGGCACAGATACGCAGTATTTT
d_call: NA; v_call: TRBV25-1; j_call: TRBJ1-1; cdr3_aa: CASSDGVNTEAFF; cdr3_nt: TGTGCCAGCAGTGACGGGGTGAACACTGAAGCTTTCTTT
d_call: TRBD2; v_call: TRBV9; j_call: TRBJ2-3; cdr3_aa: CASSLRGGDTQYF; cdr3_nt: TGTGCCAGCAGCCTTCGGGGGGGAGATACGCAGTATTTT
d_call: NA; v_call: TRBV19; j_call: TRBJ1-1; cdr3_aa: CASSIFRVGGLNTEAFF; cdr3_nt: TGTGCCAGTAGTATATTTAGGGTCGGGGGTTTGAACACTGAAGCTTTCTTT
d_call: NA; v_call: TRBV4-2; j_call: TRBJ2-7; cdr3_aa: CASSFQAGQTYEQYF; cdr3_nt: TGTGCCAGCAGCTTCCAAGCGGGCCAGACCTACGAGCAGTACTTC
d_call: TRBD1; v_call: TRBV19; j_call: TRBJ2-3; cdr3_aa: CASSIRQGVYGTDTQYF; cdr3_nt: TGTGCCAGTAGTATCCGACAGGGCGTGTATGGGACAGATACGCAGTATTTT
d_call: TRBD2; v_call: TRBV6-5; j_call: TRBJ2-2; cdr3_aa: CASSKRGVNTGELFF; cdr3_nt: TGTGCCAGCAGCAAGCGGGGCGTGAACACCGGGGAGCTGTTTTTT
d_call: NA; v_call: TRBV11-2; j_call: TRBJ2-1; cdr3_aa: CASSLRGREPFSYNEQFF; cdr3_nt: TGTGCCAGCAGTTTGAGGGGGCGGGAACCCTTCTCCTACAATGAGCAGTTCTTC
d_call: TRBD1; v_call: TRBV7-9; j_call: TRBJ1-1; cdr3_aa: CASQYSTGREAFF; cdr3_nt: TGTGCCAGCCAATACTCGACAGGGCGTGAAGCTTTCTTT
d_call: NA; v_call: TRBV6-5; j_call: TRBJ1-2; cdr3_aa: CASSSPQGRYGYTF; cdr3_nt: TGTGCCAGCAGTTCCCCACAGGGCCGCTATGGCTACACCTTC
d_call: TRBD1; v_call: TRBV28; j_call: TRBJ1-2; cdr3_aa: CASSTGDNYGYTF; cdr3_nt: TGTGCCAGCAGTACAGGGGACAACTATGGCTACACCTTC
d_call: TRBD2; v_call: TRBV4-2; j_call: TRBJ2-3; cdr3_aa: CASSQETSGPLRSEQYF; cdr3_nt: TGTGCCAGCAGCCAAGAAACTAGCGGGCCTCTGCGGAGCGAGCAGTATTTT
d_call: NA; v_call: TRBV2; j_call: TRBJ1-2; cdr3_aa: CASRSQGWNYGYTF; cdr3_nt: TGTGCCAGCAGGTCACAGGGATGGAACTATGGCTACACCTTC
d_call: TRBD1; v_call: TRBV29-1; j_call: TRBJ1-2; cdr3_aa: CSVLQGQANYGYTF; cdr3_nt: TGCAGCGTGCTACAGGGGCAGGCTAACTATGGCTACACCTTC
d_call: NA; v_call: TRBV7-7; j_call: TRBJ2-5; cdr3_aa: CASSPGGGETQYF; cdr3_nt: TGTGCTAGCAGCCCGGGGGGCGGGGAGACCCAGTACTTC
d_call: TRBD2; v_call: TRBV2; j_call: TRBJ2-5; cdr3_aa: CASTASGEQETQYF; cdr3_nt: TGTGCCAGCACGGCTAGCGGGGAACAAGAGACCCAGTACTTC
d_call: TRBD2; v_call: TRBV5-1; j_call: TRBJ2-1; cdr3_aa: CASSLETSGTGGRQFF; cdr3_nt: TGCGCCAGCAGCTTGGAGACTAGCGGGACGGGAGGGAGGCAGTTCTTC
d_call: TRBD1; v_call: TRBV6-1; j_call: TRBJ1-1; cdr3_aa: CASSGGQFMNTEAFF; cdr3_nt: TGTGCCAGCAGTGGGGGACAGTTCATGAACACTGAAGCTTTCTTT
d_call: TRBD1; v_call: TRBV28; j_call: TRBJ1-3; cdr3_aa: CASSASGQGRWLGGNTIYF; cdr3_nt: TGTGCCAGCAGCGCCTCGGGACAGGGACGCTGGCTGGGAGGAAACACCATATATTTT
d_call: NA; v_call: TRBV11-3; j_call: TRBJ1-3; cdr3_aa: CASSLGTAGNTIYF; cdr3_nt: TGTGCCAGCAGCTTAGGCACCGCGGGAAACACCATATATTTT
d_call: TRBD2; v_call: TRBV7-2; j_call: TRBJ2-7; cdr3_aa: CASSLVAGTSVYEQYF; cdr3_nt: TGTGCCAGCAGCTTAGTGGCCGGGACTAGCGTCTACGAGCAGTACTTC